The 27 T cell receptor beta chains listed next were all sequenced from one sample in a study of T cells in Graves' hyperthyroidism and ophthalmopathy. RNA transcripts were the template for amplifying TCR beta CDR3 regions. First-round RT-PCR targeting the TCR CDR3 was performed with the HTBI primer set. Via MiXCR, TCRdb re-called the multiplex PCR reads, giving one row per CDR3 protein. The profile shows approximately 710,000 distinct CDR3 sequences, roughly 17% of them singletons. Sequencing was carried out using blood. Source of these receptors: a man aged 50-60 years with Graves' hyperthyroidism.

This clonotype was observed at least ten times. The J gene is TRBJ2-7, the V gene TRBV11-2, with a weak D call TRBD1 (8 bases). V lost 5 bases and J lost 3, with 17 bases in between. Per germline, CDR1 SGHAT and CDR2 FQNNGV. CDR3 length equals 15 residues. In DNA form, the CDR3 reads TGTGCCAGCAGCCCAGGGGGCGGGAGTGTCTACGAGCAGTACTTC. Translation gives CASSPGGGSVYEQYF.

The chain has TRBV10-1 and TRBJ2-3; 7 bases agree with TRBD1. The germline V gene encodes CDR1 WNHNN and CDR2 SYGVQD (reference sequence). This CDR3 is built from 14 residues. Trimming removed 6 bases from V and 6 bases from J; junction bases left unmatched: 9. For the CDR3, the DNA is TGCGCCAGCAGCCCGACAGGGAATGAGGATACGCAGTATTTT. Its translation is CASSPTGNEDTQYF.

The rearrangement links TRBV19 to TRBJ1-3, with TRBD1 matching over 7 bases. Germline V CDR1 and CDR2: LNHDA, SQIVND (reference sequence). The CDR3 runs 13 residues. After removal of 7 bases from V and 5 bases from J, the junction contained 5 bases not matched to a gene. CDR3 loop: CASTETGRNTIYF. The CDR3 bases are TGTGCCAGTACAGAGACAGGGAGAAACACCATATATTTT.

This rearrangement joins TRBV19 to TRBJ1-2, with D tentatively TRBD1 (5 bases). The CDR3 consists of 12 residues. Per germline, CDR1 LNHDA and CDR2 SQIVND (reference sequence). V was trimmed by 6 bases and J by 8 bases, leaving 13 bases between them. CDR3 nucleotide sequence: TGTGCCAGTAGCCACAAGGGGCACGGCTACACCTTC. Protein product: CASSHKGHGYTF.

The chain uses TRBV29-1 and TRBJ2-6; a possible D gene is TRBD1 (5 bases). This CDR3 spans 14 amino acids. Germline values: CDR1 SQVTM, CDR2 ANQGSEA. Trimming left V 6 bases short and J 2 bases short, with 11 bases between. The DNA for the CDR3 is TGCAGCGTAGTGACAGTTGCTGGGGCCAACGTCCTGACTTTC. It codes for CSVVTVAGANVLTF.

The chain uses TRBV10-3 and TRBJ2-2, with TRBD2 identical over 14 bases. Germline loops: CDR1 ENHRY, CDR2 SYGVKD. V was pared by 2 bases and J by 3 bases, with 5 bases of the junction left unmatched. The CDR3 has 18 amino acids. CDR3 sequence (DNA): TGTGCCATCAGTGAGGGGACTAGCGGGAGTGGCTACACCGGGGAGCTGTTTTTT. Translated: CAISEGTSGSGYTGELFF.

This clonotype was observed a few times. The V call is TRBV9, the J call TRBJ2-1, with 10 positions matching TRBD2. The V and J ends lost 3 bases and 6 bases, in that order; junction bases with no gene match: 15. CDR3 length: 18 residues. Germline lookup yields CDR1 SGDLS and CDR2 YYNGEE. CDR3 nucleotides: TGTGCCAGCAGCGCGGGAGTCCTACTAGCGGGGAGGATCAATGAGCAGTTCTTC. Amino acid sequence: CASSAGVLLAGRINEQFF.

This clonotype was seen many times. This sequence joins TRBV29-1 and TRBJ2-1, with D possibly being TRBD1 or TRBD2 (6 bases each). This CDR3 region has 14 residues. V lost 6 bases and J lost 6, with 18 bases in between. The V gene's germline CDR1 is SQVTM and CDR2 ANQGSEA. CDR3 in amino acids: CSVRGQALSNEQFF. CDR3 in DNA: TGCAGCGTACGGGGGCAGGCTCTCTCCAATGAGCAGTTCTTC.

This clonotype appeared a few times. This chain uses TRBV7-3 with TRBJ2-2; no reliable D call. Germline CDR1 reads SGHTA; CDR2 reads FQGTGA. Trimming cost V 2 bases and J 3 bases, with 13 bases left between them. This CDR3 is built from 16 residues. This chain's CDR3 is CASSLFGPPDTGELFF. The CDR3 region has the DNA TGTGCCAGCAGCTTATTCGGTCCCCCGGACACCGGGGAGCTGTTTTTT.

The rearrangement links TRBV18 to TRBJ1-2; D remains ambiguous. CDR3 length: 16 residues. In germline, CDR1 is KGHSH, CDR2 LQKENI. The germline V and J ends were trimmed by 3 bases and 0 bases, with 14 bases remaining between them. The CDR3 DNA follows: TGTGCCAGCTCACCCCCGACGCCAATATCTAACTATGGCTACACCTTC. Amino acid sequence: CASSPPTPISNYGYTF.

This clonotype appeared many times. The chain links TRBV6-1 to TRBJ2-2; 11 nucleotides align to TRBD2. J was trimmed by 5 bases and V by 6 bases; bases with no gene match: 8. The CDR3 contains 16 residues. Germline V CDR1 and CDR2: MNHNS, SASEGT. The CDR3 DNA is TGTGCCAGCAGACCCGGACTAGCGGGTGTTACCGGGGAGCTGTTTTTT. Amino acids: CASRPGLAGVTGELFF.

This clonotype was recorded a few times. V and J are TRBV18 and TRBJ2-2; maybe TRBD1 (5 bases). V shed 4 bases and J shed 2 bases, with 11 bases lying between them. The CDR3 totals 15 residues. Looked up from germline, CDR1 is KGHSH and CDR2 is LQKENI. CDR3 coding DNA: TGTGCCAGCTCACAACAGGACGGTAACACCGGGGAGCTGTTTTTT. It is translated as CASSQQDGNTGELFF.

This clonotype came up many times. The chain is built from TRBV14 and TRBJ2-4; 7 nucleotides align to TRBD2. Unmatched junction bases numbered 7, after V lost 0 bases and J lost 8 bases. The CDR3 runs 15 residues. The germline CDR1 and CDR2 sequences are SGHDN and FVKESK. The CDR3, as DNA: TGTGCCAGCAGCCAAGATTCTAGCGGATGGGACATTCAGTACTTC. This translates into CASSQDSSGWDIQYF.

This clonotype was seen at least ten times. This chain links TRBV12-3 or TRBV12-4 with TRBJ1-1; D is ambiguous. The CDR3 consists of 13 residues. V was pared by 6 bases and J by 5 bases, with 13 bases between. The DNA of the CDR3 is TGTGCCAGCAGCTATGTTGGGGATACTGAAGCTTTCTTT. Encoded protein: CASSYVGDTEAFF.

As to this clonotype: Relative to the germline gene, one junction end is altered; a read error may explain this. This sequence joins TRBV5-5 and TRBJ1-5; D might be TRBD1 (5 bases). Germline V gives CDR1 SGHKS, CDR2 YYEKEE (reference sequence). The CDR3 length is 14 residues. CDR3 residues: CASSSQGGNPPQHF. DNA of the CDR3: TGTGCCAGCAGCTCTCAGGGTGGCAATCCGCCCCAGCATTTT.

Ten or more counts support this clonotype. The chain employs TRBV30 and TRBJ2-7; TRBD2 is a possible D gene (7 bases). In germline, CDR1 is GTSNPN, CDR2 SVGIG (reference sequence). Trimming took 5 bases from V and 2 from J, leaving 19 bases between them. The CDR3 runs to 15 residues. CDR3 in amino acids: CAWGPPGGSAYEQYF. CDR3 coding DNA: TGTGCCTGGGGCCCCCCGGGGGGCAGCGCCTACGAGCAGTACTTC.

V and J are TRBV28 and TRBJ2-2; D tentatively reads TRBD1 or TRBD2 (5 bases each). Trimming removed 7 bases at V and 6 bases at J, with 15 bases between. In germline, CDR1 is MDHEN, CDR2 SYDVKM. The CDR3 is 14 amino acids. In DNA form, the CDR3 reads TGTGCCAGCACCACTATCGGGACGGCCGGGGAGCTGTTTTTT. It translates to CASTTIGTAGELFF.

CDR3 sequence reads: CASNERQGNTGELFF. CDR3 DNA: TGCGCCAGCAATGAAAGACAGGGGAACACCGGGGAGCTGTTTTTT. The J gene is TRBJ2-2, the V gene TRBV4-1; 7 nucleotides match TRBD1. Germline V gives CDR1 MGHRA, CDR2 YSYEKL. The CDR3 extends over 15 amino acids. With V trimmed by 7 bases and J by 1 base, 6 bases remained unmatched.

Notes on this clonotype: An end of the junction differs from the germline gene, which may be a read error. V is TRBV19 and J is TRBJ1-5, with 10 positions matching TRBD1. CDR1 is LNHDA and CDR2 is SQIVND in the germline V gene (reference sequence). The CDR3 is 17 residues long. CDR3 residues: CASCILDRGKRSQPQHF. The CDR3 DNA follows: TGTGCCAGTTGTATTCTGGACAGGGGGAAGCGAAGTCAGCCCCAGCATTTT. The variable domain in full, with the rest retrieved from reference TRBV19 and TRBJ1-5, is DGGITQSPKYLFRKEGQNVTLSCEQNLNHDAMYWYRQDPGQGLRLIYYSQIVNDFQKGDIAEGYSVSREKKESFPLTVTSAQKNPTAFYLCASCILDRGKRSQPQHFGDGTRLSIL.

Only a few counts were recorded for this clonotype. The CDR3 loop is CASSPGQPTLKETQYF. The CDR3, as DNA: TGTGCCAGCAGCCCAGGACAGCCAACTTTAAAAGAGACCCAGTACTTC. The chain has TRBV3-1 and TRBJ2-5, with D tentatively TRBD1 (6 bases). V shed 4 bases and J shed 3 bases, with 18 bases lying between them. CDR3 length: 16 residues. The V gene's germline CDR1 is LGHDT and CDR2 YNNKEL (reference sequence).

The V call is TRBV11-1, the J call TRBJ1-3; no clear D. The germline V and J ends were trimmed by 2 bases and 1 base, with 3 bases remaining between them. Germline lookup yields CDR1 SGHAT and CDR2 FQDESV (reference sequence). The CDR3 loop spans 13 amino acids. The CDR3 protein is CASSLQSGNTIYF. In DNA, the CDR3 is TGTGCCAGCAGCTTACAGTCTGGAAACACCATATATTTT.

This clonotype showed up many times. The chain combines TRBV2 with TRBJ1-4; 8 positions agree with TRBD1. Per the germline V gene, CDR1 is SNHLY and CDR2 is FYNNEI. Germline trimming cut 6 bases from V and 5 bases from J; bases unmatched to any gene: 8. The CDR3 has 15 residues. CDR3 bases: TGTGCCAGCAGGAGACAGGGGCAGCGAAATGAAAAACTGTTTTTT. Translation gives CASRRQGQRNEKLFF.

This clonotype was recorded at least ten times. The rearrangement uses TRBV5-6 and TRBJ1-2; D is unresolved. In germline, CDR1 is SGHDT, CDR2 YYEEEE. The V gene lost 0 bases and the J gene lost 5 bases, with 14 bases spanning the gap. CDR3 length: 15 residues. The CDR3 nucleotides read TGTGCCAGCAGCTTGGCGGTCTCAATTCGGTATGGCTACACCTTC. The encoded protein is CASSLAVSIRYGYTF.

This clonotype was counted many times. This chain links TRBV5-1 with TRBJ2-5; 9 nucleotides match TRBD1. The CDR3 consists of 14 residues. V gave up 5 bases and J gave up 4 bases; unmatched junction bases: 6. Looked up from germline, CDR1 is SGHRS and CDR2 is YFSETQ. Written as DNA, the CDR3 is TGCGCCAGCAGTCCCGGGACAGGGCCAGAGACCCAGTACTTC. Its translation: CASSPGTGPETQYF.

This sequence joins TRBV11-2 and TRBJ2-1, with D hard to call. With 1 base removed from V and 6 bases from J, the gap between germline ends came to 10 bases. The CDR3 runs 14 residues. Germline lookup yields CDR1 SGHAT and CDR2 FQNNGV. The CDR3 bases are TGTGCCAGCAGCTTAGTCCCTAGTCCCAATGAGCAGTTCTTC. Amino acid sequence: CASSLVPSPNEQFF.

The V and J genes are TRBV3-1 and TRBJ2-7; 12 bases line up with TRBD2. Germline V lookup: CDR1 LGHDT, CDR2 YNNKEL (reference sequence). The CDR3 loop spans 15 amino acids. Germline trimming cut 1 base from V and 6 bases from J; bases unmatched to any gene: 4. CDR3 sequence (DNA): TGTGCCAGCAGCCAAGGAGCTAGCGGGAGGGTCGAGCAGTACTTC. Its translation: CASSQGASGRVEQYF.

This clonotype was counted at least ten times. The rearrangement links TRBV12-3 or TRBV12-4 to TRBJ2-1; TRBD2 aligns across 10 bases. V was pared by 6 bases and J by 4 bases, with 6 bases of the junction left unmatched. The CDR3 contains 15 residues. CDR3 coding DNA: TGTGCCAGCAGAGCCGGGACTAGCGAATACAATGAGCAGTTCTTC. Translating gives CASRAGTSEYNEQFF.